The rows below give T cell receptor beta chains drawn from one sample of a study of blood T cell repertoires in COVID-19. Generated by immunoSEQ multiplex PCR, the TCRdb table keeps only in-frame clones and is missing some. The sample yields some 190,000 clones, around 83% seen once. Input material: PBMCs or T cells enriched from blood (not recorded which). These receptors were collected from a woman aged 40 to 50 in a cohort exposed to, infected with or recovered from COVID-19 (not recorded which). Each CDR3 is given with its conserved first and last residue. The order of the fields is V gene, D gene, clone size, J gene, CDR3 protein, CDR3 DNA. A D gene is named only where the DNA matches it firmly. Some rows mark clone size as missing; the rest say once, few, many or name a class of expanded clone.

TRBV13	TRBD1	-	TRBJ2-1	CASSSDRGQTNEQFF	TGTGCCAGCAGCTCCGACAGGGGGCAAACCAATGAGCAGTTCTTC
TRBV28	TRBD1	-	TRBJ2-3	CASSSGQESYDTQYF	TGTGCCAGCAGTTCCGGACAGGAAAGCTACGATACGCAGTATTTT
TRBV5-1	-	-	TRBJ1-1	CASSSVNTEAFF	TGCGCCAGCAGCTCGGTGAACACTGAAGCTTTCTTT
TRBV3-1/TRBV3-2	-	many	TRBJ2-1	CASSQVREVYNEQFF	TGTGCCAGCAGCCAAGTCAGGGAGGTATACAATGAGCAGTTCTTC
TRBV11-3	-	-	TRBJ1-1	CASSLEPTPGHPNTEAFF	TGTGCCAGCAGCTTAGAACCGACTCCCGGACACCCGAACACTGAAGCTTTCTTT
TRBV19	-	-	TRBJ1-3	CAVGQQFSGNTIYF	TGTGCCGTAGGACAGCAGTTCTCTGGAAACACCATATATTTT
TRBV19	TRBD1	-	TRBJ1-1	CASSIGQGSEAFF	TGTGCCAGTAGTATCGGACAGGGAAGTGAAGCTTTCTTT
TRBV19	-	-	TRBJ1-1	CASSNRDTEAFF	TGTGCCAGTAGTAACAGAGACACTGAAGCTTTCTTT
TRBV25-1	TRBD1	-	TRBJ1-2	CASSARQGAYGYTF	TGTGCCAGCAGTGCCAGACAGGGGGCATATGGCTACACCTTC
TRBV9	TRBD1	-	TRBJ1-2	CASSDSTGAVYGYTF	TGTGCCAGCAGCGACTCGACAGGGGCTGTTTATGGCTACACCTTC
TRBV7-9	-	-	TRBJ1-2	CASSLEAAYGYTF	TGTGCCAGCAGCTTAGAGGCGGCCTATGGCTACACCTTC
TRBV6-5	-	-	TRBJ1-1	CASSYSRGPEAFF	TGTGCCAGCAGTTACTCGCGGGGGCCTGAAGCTTTCTTT
TRBV3-1/TRBV3-2	-	-	TRBJ1-1	CASSLLGYRSAFF	TGTGCCAGCAGCCTACTAGGGTACAGATCAGCTTTCTTT
TRBV27	TRBD2	-	TRBJ2-3	CASTGLGPLDTQYF	TGTGCCAGCACGGGACTAGGCCCTTTGGATACGCAGTATTTT
TRBV28	-	-	TRBJ1-2	CASSFAGYYGYTF	TGTGCCAGCAGTTTTGCGGGGTACTATGGCTACACCTTC
TRBV5-1	TRBD1	few	TRBJ2-2	CASSIGQGAIGELFF	TGCGCCAGCAGCATTGGACAGGGGGCTATCGGGGAGCTGTTTTTT
TRBV19	-	-	TRBJ2-2	CASSGWRGVGTGELFF	TGTGCCAGTAGTGGGTGGCGGGGAGTGGGGACCGGGGAGCTGTTTTTT
TRBV11-2	-	-	TRBJ2-7	CASSLGAGAHCHF	TGTGCCAGCAGCTTAGGGGCAGGGGCCCACTGCCACTTC
TRBV9	-	-	TRBJ1-1	CASSVGGAMNTEAFF	TGTGCCAGCAGCGTCGGGGGGGCCATGAACACTGAAGCTTTCTTT
TRBV7-8	-	-	TRBJ2-7	CASSSRRGYEQYF	TGTGCCAGCAGCTCGCGGAGGGGCTACGAGCAGTACTTC
TRBV19	-	once	TRBJ2-7	CASTHGEGYEQYF	TGTGCCAGTACCCATGGAGAGGGCTACGAGCAGTACTTC
TRBV3-1/TRBV3-2	-	-	TRBJ2-3	CASSEKTEHIPDTQYF	TGTGCCAGCAGCGAGAAGACGGAGCATATTCCAGATACGCAGTATTTT
TRBV11-1	TRBD1	-	TRBJ2-4	CASSLATGANIQYF	TGTGCCAGCAGCCTGGCGACAGGGGCAAACATTCAGTACTTC
TRBV2	TRBD1	once	TRBJ1-1	CASRTGKTEAFF	TGTGCCAGCAGGACAGGGAAGACTGAAGCTTTCTTT
TRBV11-2	-	-	TRBJ2-1	CASSLQPREQFF	TGTGCCAGCAGCCTTCAACCGAGGGAGCAGTTCTTC
TRBV7-8	TRBD1	few	TRBJ2-7	CASSHRKRDRAYEQYF	TGTGCCAGCAGCCATCGTAAGCGGGACAGGGCCTACGAGCAGTACTTC
TRBV5-1	-	-	TRBJ2-1	CASSLWRGDEQFF	TGCGCCAGCAGCTTGTGGCGGGGAGATGAGCAGTTCTTC
TRBV18	-	-	TRBJ1-1	CASSEGANTEAFF	TGTGCCAGCTCAGAGGGAGCGAACACTGAAGCTTTCTTT
TRBV10-3	-	-	TRBJ2-7	CAILPRDNDSYEQYF	TGTGCCATTTTACCCCGGGACAACGACTCCTACGAGCAGTACTTC
TRBV11-2	-	-	TRBJ2-1	CASSLDPSEQFF	TGTGCCAGCAGCTTAGATCCTAGCGAGCAGTTCTTC
TRBV9	TRBD2	-	TRBJ2-2	CASSETSGGNTGELFF	TGTGCCAGCAGCGAAACTAGCGGGGGGAACACCGGGGAGCTGTTTTTT
TRBV4-1	-	-	TRBJ1-2	CASSFLGAGDGYTF	TGCGCCAGCAGCTTTTTGGGGGCAGGGGATGGCTACACCTTC
TRBV27	TRBD2	-	TRBJ2-5	CASSLLSTSGGGRETQYF	TGTGCCAGCAGTTTATTGTCGACTAGCGGGGGAGGACGCGAGACCCAGTACTTC
TRBV19	TRBD1	-	TRBJ2-5	CASSPTTGGPQETQYF	TGTGCCAGTAGTCCAACAACAGGGGGCCCGCAAGAGACCCAGTACTTC
TRBV7-9	-	-	TRBJ1-2	CASSPPDSNYGYTF	TGTGCCAGCAGCCCCCCGGACAGTAACTATGGCTACACCTTC
TRBV2	TRBD2	once	TRBJ2-5	CASSGPASGGRGKLQETQYF	TGTGCCAGCAGTGGCCCCGCTAGCGGGGGCCGAGGCAAACTCCAAGAGACCCAGTACTTC